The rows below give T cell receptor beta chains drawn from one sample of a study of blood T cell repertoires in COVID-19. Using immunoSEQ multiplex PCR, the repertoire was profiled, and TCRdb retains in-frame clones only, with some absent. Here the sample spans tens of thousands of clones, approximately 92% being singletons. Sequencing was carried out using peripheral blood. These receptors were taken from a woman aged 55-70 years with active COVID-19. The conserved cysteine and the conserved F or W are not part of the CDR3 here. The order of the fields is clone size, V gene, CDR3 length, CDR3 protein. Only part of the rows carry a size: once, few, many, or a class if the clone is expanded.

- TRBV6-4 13 ASSDSGTGFTEAF
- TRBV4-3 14 ASSHRGLGPNEKLF
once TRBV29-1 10 SASDRNTEAF
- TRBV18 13 ASSRQGTNTGELF
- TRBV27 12 ASSKQGSSETQY
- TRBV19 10 ASLAGANVLT
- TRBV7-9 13 ASSPRQGALKTQY
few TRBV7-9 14 ASSLGGGRGNQPQH
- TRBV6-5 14 ASSYDGQGFSYEQY
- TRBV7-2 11 ASSLGTAYEQY
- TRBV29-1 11 SVEVHLNTEAF
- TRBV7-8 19 ASSLPTGTSGGYNPQETQY
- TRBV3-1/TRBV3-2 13 ASSQAGGGTDTQY
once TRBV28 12 ASILSLNTGELF
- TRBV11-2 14 ASSPLDRGRGNTIY
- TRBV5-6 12 ASSQGLETETQY
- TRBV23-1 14 ASSQGSDTNQETQY
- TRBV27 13 ASSPGQGLGSPLH
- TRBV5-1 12 ASSPTGTTPEAF